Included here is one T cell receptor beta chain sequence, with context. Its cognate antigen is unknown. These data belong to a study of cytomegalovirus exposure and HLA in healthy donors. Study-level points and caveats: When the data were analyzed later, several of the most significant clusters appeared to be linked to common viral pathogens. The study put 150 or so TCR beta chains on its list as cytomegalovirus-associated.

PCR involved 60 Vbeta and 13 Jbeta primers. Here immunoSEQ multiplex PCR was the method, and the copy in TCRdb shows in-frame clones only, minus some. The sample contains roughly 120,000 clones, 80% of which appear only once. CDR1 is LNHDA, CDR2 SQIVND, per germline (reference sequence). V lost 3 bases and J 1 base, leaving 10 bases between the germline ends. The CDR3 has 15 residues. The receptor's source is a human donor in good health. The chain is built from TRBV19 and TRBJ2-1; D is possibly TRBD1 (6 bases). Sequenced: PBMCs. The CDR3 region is CASSIRQGSYNEQFF. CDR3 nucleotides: TGTGCCAGTAGTATTCGGCAGGGGTCCTACAATGAGCAGTTCTTC.